Presented here are 19 T cell receptor beta chains from one specimen sequenced in a study of CD8 T cells in ankylosing spondylitis (dated by TCRdb to between 2016 and 2019). Study-wide conclusions, independent of this receptor: Blood from ankylosing spondylitis patients appeared to be characterized by a TCR beta motif made up of several highly homologous amino acid variants.

Libraries came from 5' RACE. The data were produced on an Illumina HiSeq 2500. In TCRdb, the public reads were trimmed at Q25 with fastp and aligned with MiXCR, with productive beta chains retained. Rows merge per CDR3 protein into single entries with the most common DNA and genes. A total of about 700,000 distinct CDR3 sequences appear in this sample, under 20% of them only once. 19% of the sample comes from the top ten. No cognate antigen is known for these TCRs. Source material: blood, either unsorted or a sorted T cell fraction (not recorded which). All receptors come from a male donor with ankylosing spondylitis.

This clonotype was recorded only once. The gene calls are TRBV29-1 and TRBJ2-1, with a tentative D call TRBD2 (5 bases). Germline lookup yields CDR1 SQVTM and CDR2 ANQGSEA. The CDR3 sequence is 16 residues long. The V and J ends lost 5 bases and 0 bases respectively, with 17 bases between them. The CDR3 nucleotides are TGCAGCGTTATAGATATGTCGGGATTCTCCTACAATGAGCAGTTCTTC. Translation: CSVIDMSGFSYNEQFF.

The chain is built from TRBV27 and TRBJ1-2; TRBD1 agrees at 8 bases. The germline CDR1 and CDR2 sequences are MNHEY and SMNVEV (reference sequence). The CDR3 length is 13 residues. V lost 4 bases, J lost 7 bases, and 5 bases stayed unmatched. In DNA, the CDR3 is TGTGCCAGCAGTTCGACAGGGGAGGGTGGCTACACCTTC. Its translation: CASSSTGEGGYTF.

This clonotype has more than one count but fewer than ten. The chain carries TRBV18 and TRBJ2-3; TRBD2 agrees at 10 bases. The CDR3 has 16 amino acids. Germline trimming cut 0 bases from V and 6 bases from J; bases unmatched to any gene: 6. CDR1 and CDR2 from the germline V gene are KGHSH and LQKENI. For the CDR3, the DNA is TGTGCCAGCTCACCACCCCCTAGCGGGAGAGCGGATACGCAGTATTTT. Its protein is CASSPPPSGRADTQYF.

This sequence joins TRBV5-1 and TRBJ2-3; D could derive from TRBD1 or TRBD2 (6 bases each). The ends were cut back, 7 bases at V and 2 bases at J, with 14 bases in the middle. This CDR3 is built from 14 residues. In germline, CDR1 is SGHRS, CDR2 YFSETQ. The CDR3 DNA is TGCGCCAGCGGACTCAGGGGACTCACAGATACGCAGTATTTT. Amino acids: CASGLRGLTDTQYF.

This clonotype was counted between two and nine times. CDR3 amino acids: CSARSRGARANEKLFF. Written as DNA, the CDR3 is TGCAGTGCTAGGTCCCGGGGGGCGCGAGCTAATGAAAAACTGTTTTTT. The chain recombines TRBV20-1 with TRBJ1-4, with D possibly TRBD1 on 6 matching bases. Germline CDR1 reads DFQATT; CDR2 reads SNEGSKA (reference sequence). CDR3 size: 16 residues. The V end lost 3 bases, the J end lost 3 bases, and 17 bases lay between the germline ends.

This clonotype has more than one count but fewer than ten. The rearrangement joins TRBV29-1 to TRBJ2-1; no definite D call. This CDR3 comprises 12 residues. Per germline, CDR1 SQVTM and CDR2 ANQGSEA. Deletions cut 4 bases from V and 5 bases from J, with 9 bases between. The CDR3 nucleotides read TGCAGCGTTGTGGGTTTACACAATGAGCAGTTCTTC. Translating gives CSVVGLHNEQFF.

This chain joins TRBV24-1 and TRBJ1-1, with D hard to call. This CDR3 has 12 amino acids. Trimming removed 5 bases from V and 0 bases from J, with 3 bases in between. The germline CDR1 and CDR2 sequences are KGHDR and SFDVKD. The CDR3 nucleotides are TGTGCCACCAGTGGCATGAACACTGAAGCTTTCTTT. Translating it yields CATSGMNTEAFF.

The rearrangement links TRBV12-3 or TRBV12-4 to TRBJ1-5; D gene unclear. V was cut by 1 base and J by 11 bases, with 9 bases left in between. CDR3 length: 12 residues. CDR3 nucleotides: TGTGCCAGCAGTTTAGAAGAGGGAGCCCAGCATTTT. Translated: CASSLEEGAQHF.

The table lists this clonotype with a few counts. The chain has TRBV27 and TRBJ1-6; TRBD1 might be the D (6 bases). CDR1 and CDR2 from the germline V gene are MNHEY and SMNVEV (reference sequence). Trimming took 10 bases from V and 6 from J, leaving 22 bases between them. CDR3 length: 16 residues. CDR3 residues: CATKLYRTAGNSPLHF. The CDR3 nucleotides read TGTGCCACCAAACTCTATAGGACAGCGGGTAATTCACCCCTCCACTTT.

This clonotype was seen a few times. This chain connects TRBV20-1 to TRBJ2-1; perhaps TRBD1 as D (6 bases). The germline V and J ends were trimmed by 5 bases and 10 bases, with 18 bases remaining between them. The CDR3 is 13 amino acids. CDR1 DFQATT and CDR2 SNEGSKA come from the germline V gene (reference sequence). The CDR3 protein is CSAYTGTTPEQFF. CDR3 coding DNA: TGCAGTGCTTATACCGGGACAACCCCAGAGCAGTTCTTC.

This clonotype was observed many times. The chain recombines TRBV2 with TRBJ2-1; D is undetermined. Trimming removed 4 bases from V and 5 bases from J, with 9 bases in between. The CDR3 is made up of 13 amino acids. Germline V gene lookup returns CDR1 SNHLY and CDR2 FYNNEI. CDR3 sequence (DNA): TGTGCCAGCAGTGGTTACCTCAACAATGAGCAGTTCTTC. Amino acid sequence: CASSGYLNNEQFF.

This clonotype was seen a handful of times. V gene TRBV29-1 combines with J gene TRBJ2-1, with 14 bases identical to TRBD2. With 5 bases clipped from V and 4 bases from J, the junction kept 10 bases outside the gene matches. CDR1 and CDR2 from the germline V gene are SQVTM and ANQGSEA. This CDR3 spans 17 amino acids. The CDR3 region is CSVLGLAGGRGYNEQFF. The CDR3 nucleotides read TGCAGCGTTCTCGGACTAGCGGGAGGTCGGGGGTACAATGAGCAGTTCTTC.

This clonotype has only a few counts. The rearrangement links TRBV5-1 to TRBJ2-7; D may be TRBD1 (5 bases). The CDR3 runs 15 residues. V shed 4 bases and J shed 3 bases, with 17 bases lying between them. Germline V gene sequence: CDR1 SGHRS, CDR2 YFSETQ. As DNA, the CDR3 is TGCGCCAGCAGCCTCGACCAGGGCATCCTCTACGAGCAGTACTTC. It encodes CASSLDQGILYEQYF.

The J gene is TRBJ1-5, the V gene TRBV28; possibly TRBD1 for D (6 bases). The CDR3 runs 16 residues. Between the trimmed V and J ends, which lost 4 bases and 2 bases, there was a span of 15 bases. Germline assignment: CDR1 MDHEN and CDR2 SYDVKM. This chain's CDR3 is CASSSTGFSRNQPQHF. The CDR3 bases are TGTGCCAGCAGTTCGACAGGCTTTTCCCGCAATCAGCCCCAGCATTTT.

The sample holds a few counts of this clonotype. This chain links TRBV29-1 with TRBJ2-1; 10 nucleotides line up with TRBD2. Germline values: CDR1 SQVTM, CDR2 ANQGSEA. Trimming removed 4 bases from V and 4 bases from J; junction bases left unmatched: 10. The CDR3 runs to 16 residues. The CDR3, as DNA: TGCAGCGTTGGTCCCCTAGCGGGGGATCCTTACAATGAGCAGTTCTTC. Protein: CSVGPLAGDPYNEQFF.

This clonotype was seen more than once but under ten times. V and J are TRBV5-1 and TRBJ1-2, with 8 positions matching TRBD1. The CDR3 has 14 amino acids. J lost 8 bases, V lost 2 bases, and 8 bases had no gene match. In germline, CDR1 is SGHRS, CDR2 YFSETQ. The CDR3 loop reads CASSFSETGVGYTF. The DNA of the CDR3 is TGCGCCAGCAGCTTTTCTGAGACAGGGGTGGGCTACACCTTC.

This clonotype was observed a handful of times. V gene TRBV5-1 combines with J gene TRBJ2-7; unclear D gene. The germline CDR1 and CDR2 sequences are SGHRS and YFSETQ. The V end lost 2 bases, the J end lost 5 bases, and 11 bases lay between the germline ends. This CDR3 comprises 13 residues. CDR3: CASSFESPHEQYF. The CDR3 nucleotides read TGCGCCAGCAGCTTCGAGTCTCCCCACGAGCAGTACTTC.

This clonotype was counted a few times. V and J are TRBV19 and TRBJ2-7; 9 bases agree with TRBD1. Losses at the gene ends were 3 bases for V and 6 bases for J; bases not matched to a gene: 9. There are 15 residues in the CDR3. Per germline, CDR1 LNHDA and CDR2 SQIVND (reference sequence). CDR3 coding DNA: TGTGCCAGTAGTATGACGGGACAGGGTGGACTCGAGCAGTACTTC. Encoded protein: CASSMTGQGGLEQYF.

The gene calls are TRBV7-9 and TRBJ1-4; D remains unclear. V lost 1 base, J lost 0 bases, and 6 bases lay in between. In germline, CDR1 is SEHNR, CDR2 FQNEAQ (reference sequence). This CDR3 is built from 15 residues. The CDR3 here is CASSLGVTTNEKLFF. DNA of the CDR3: TGTGCCAGCAGCTTAGGGGTCACAACTAATGAAAAACTGTTTTTT.